Listed below are T cell receptor beta chains from one sample, sequenced in a study of patients and donors after allogeneic stem cell transplantation. Via MiXCR, TCRdb re-called the RT-PCR reads, giving one row per CDR3 protein. The table shows approximately 90,000 distinct CDR3 sequences, with around 5% occurring only once. The sequenced material came from blood, either unsorted or a sorted T cell fraction (not recorded which). These receptor sequences come from a human donor who was either an allogeneic HSCT recipient or a stem cell or donor lymphocyte infusion donor (not recorded which). It is not recorded whose cells these are; they may come from a transplant donor. CDR3s include the opening cysteine and the closing phenylalanine or tryptophan. D genes are given only for firm matches. Size tells how often a clone was seen (once, few, many) or the class of an expanded clone, and some rows leave it out.

many,TRBD2,TRBV24-1,TRBJ2-1,CATSNPALADNEQFF,TGTGCCACCAGTAACCCGGCGCTAGCGGATAATGAGCAGTTCTTC
many,TRBD1,TRBV12-3/TRBV12-4,TRBJ2-5,CASSSTGEETQYF,TGTGCCAGCAGTTCGACAGGGGAAGAGACCCAGTACTTC
-,-,TRBV25-1,TRBJ1-2,CASSEGTLYGYTF,TGTGCCAGCAGTGAGGGCACACTCTATGGCTACACCTTC
many,TRBD1,TRBV3-1,TRBJ2-2,CASRRTGGIAGELFF,TGTGCCAGCAGGAGGACAGGGGGCATCGCCGGGGAGCTGTTTTTT
many,-,TRBV20-1,TRBJ2-5,CSASSRQQETQYF,TGCAGTGCTAGCTCCAGGCAGCAAGAGACCCAGTACTTC
once,TRBD2,TRBV6-1,TRBJ2-1,CASSGTSVAGEQFF,TGTGCCAGCAGCGGGACTAGCGTCGCCGGGGAGCAGTTCTTC
many,-,TRBV20-1,TRBJ1-2,CSASGGSVYGYTF,TGCAGTGCTAGTGGCGGCAGTGTGTATGGCTACACCTTC
few,-,TRBV6-1,TRBJ2-1,CASRPFPERYEQFF,TGTGCCAGCAGACCCTTCCCGGAGCGGTATGAGCAGTTCTTC
many,TRBD2,TRBV18,TRBJ2-3,CASSRAGASTDTQYF,TGTGCCAGCTCACGAGCGGGGGCAAGCACAGATACGCAGTATTTT
many,TRBD1,TRBV28,TRBJ2-5,CASVRGRVYQETQYF,TGTGCCAGCGTTAGGGGGCGGGTTTACCAAGAGACCCAGTACTTC
few,-,TRBV28,TRBJ2-7,CATTGSGSSSYEQYF,TGTGCCACCACGGGGTCAGGGTCGAGCTCCTACGAGCAGTACTTC
many,-,TRBV11-3,TRBJ1-1,CASSSPRNTEAFF,TGTGCCAGCAGCTCCCCGAGGAACACTGAAGCTTTCTTT
many,TRBD2,TRBV6-2/TRBV6-3,TRBJ2-1,CASSGRGSGGRWGEQFF,TGTGCCAGCAGCGGCCGAGGTAGCGGGGGGAGGTGGGGTGAGCAGTTCTTC
-,-,TRBV18,TRBJ2-4,CASSPAVGGAKNIQYF,TGTGCCAGCTCACCAGCTGTCGGGGGAGCCAAAAACATTCAGTATTTC
many,TRBD1,TRBV5-1,TRBJ2-1,CASSTGQGSGYNEQFF,TGCGCCAGCAGCACCGGACAGGGATCGGGTTACAATGAGCAGTTCTTC
many,-,TRBV19,TRBJ2-1,CASPTFGDTPHNEQFF,TGTGCCAGTCCGACATTTGGAGACACCCCGCATAATGAGCAGTTCTTC
-,TRBD1,TRBV19,TRBJ2-1,CASNAPGTDNEQFF,TGTGCCAGTAACGCGCCCGGGACAGACAATGAGCAGTTCTTC
many,TRBD2,TRBV5-1,TRBJ2-1,CASSFSSGSDEQFF,TGCGCCAGCAGCTTCTCTAGCGGGAGTGATGAGCAGTTCTTC
many,-,TRBV12-3/TRBV12-4,TRBJ1-2,CASSASGGYGYTF,TGTGCCAGCAGTGCTTCCGGGGGCTATGGCTACACCTTC
few,-,TRBV10-1,TRBJ2-5,CASSKGGETQYF,TGCGCCAGCTCAAAAGGAGGAGAGACCCAGTACTTC
many,TRBD1,TRBV5-6,TRBJ1-1,CASSLGTGRRGAFF,TGTGCCAGCAGCTTGGGGACAGGGCGCAGGGGAGCTTTCTTT
many,-,TRBV9,TRBJ2-1,CASTRTGKSSYNEQFF,TGTGCCAGCACCCGGACCGGGAAGAGCTCCTACAATGAGCAGTTCTTC
many,-,TRBV6-1,TRBJ1-1,CASREQAGYTEAFF,TGTGCCAGCAGGGAGCAGGCAGGGTACACTGAAGCTTTCTTT
many,TRBD2,TRBV29-1,TRBJ2-3,CTLTPAGNTDTQYF,TGCACCCTAACGCCAGCGGGGAACACAGATACGCAGTATTTT
many,-,TRBV3-1,TRBJ2-3,CASSQGSSDTQYF,TGTGCCAGCAGCCAAGGATCGTCAGATACGCAGTATTTT
many,-,TRBV28,TRBJ1-4,CASNRQGQNEKLFF,TGTGCCAGCAACCGACAAGGACAGAATGAAAAACTGTTTTTT
many,-,TRBV4-2,TRBJ1-2,CASSQLLSGERYGYTF,TGTGCCAGCAGCCAACTTCTCTCGGGGGAAAGGTATGGCTACACCTTC
many,-,TRBV20-1,TRBJ1-2,CSAGPQDYGYTF,TGCAGTGCTGGCCCCCAGGATTATGGCTACACCTTC
few,-,TRBV5-4,TRBJ1-6,CASSYIPGRHSPLHF,TGTGCCAGCAGCTACATCCCGGGAAGACATTCACCCCTCCACTTT
many,-,TRBV12-3/TRBV12-4,TRBJ2-1,CASSLISGSYNEQFF,TGTGCCAGCAGTTTAATCAGCGGGTCCTACAATGAGCAGTTCTTC
few,-,TRBV20-1,TRBJ2-2,CSARPVLTGELFF,TGCAGTGCTAGACCCGTCCTCACCGGGGAGCTGTTTTTT
few,-,TRBV11-2,TRBJ2-2,CASSLGPTGPNTGELFF,TGTGCCAGCAGCTTAGGCCCTACAGGGCCAAACACCGGGGAGCTGTTTTTT
many,-,TRBV5-1,TRBJ2-7,CASSPGETYSYEQYF,TGCGCCAGCAGCCCAGGGGAAACCTACTCCTACGAGCAGTACTTC
-,-,TRBV5-6,TRBJ1-1,CASSPLGGRTEAFF,TGTGCCAGCAGCCCCCTGGGGGGCCGCACTGAAGCTTTCTTT
many,-,TRBV9,TRBJ2-3,CASSGGQRRTDTQYF,TGTGCCAGCAGCGGAGGACAGAGGAGGACAGATACGCAGTATTTT
many,-,TRBV20-1,TRBJ2-3,CSASVNSPTDTQYF,TGCAGTGCTAGCGTAAACTCTCCGACAGATACGCAGTATTTT
-,-,TRBV9,TRBJ1-1,CASSVSPGKNTEAFF,TGTGCCAGCAGCGTATCACCAGGCAAGAACACTGAAGCTTTCTTT
many,-,TRBV2,TRBJ1-5,CASSLSPLKYSNQPQHF,TGTGCCAGCAGCCTATCCCCCTTGAAGTATAGCAATCAGCCCCAGCATTTT
many,-,TRBV19,TRBJ2-1,CASSTHGSSYNEQFF,TGTGCCAGTAGTACCCATGGGAGCTCCTACAATGAGCAGTTCTTC
many,-,TRBV20-1,TRBJ1-6,CSARETDGTRNSPLHF,TGCAGTGCTAGAGAAACGGACGGGACACGTAATTCACCCCTCCACTTT
many,TRBD1,TRBV6-1,TRBJ1-2,CATLPGTASNYGYTF,TGTGCCACCCTCCCAGGGACAGCTTCTAACTATGGCTACACCTTC
many,-,TRBV4-2,TRBJ2-3,CASKRSSTDTQYF,TGTGCCTCGAAGCGGTCTAGCACAGATACGCAGTATTTT
-,-,TRBV18,TRBJ2-3,CASSPPTSRDTQYF,TGTGCCAGCTCACCACCCACTAGCAGAGATACGCAGTATTTT
many,-,TRBV3-1,TRBJ2-1,CASGIRGAGNEQFF,TGTGCCAGCGGAATTAGGGGGGCCGGGAATGAGCAGTTCTTC
-,-,TRBV3-1,TRBJ1-2,CASSRLGVGHGYTF,TGTGCCAGCAGCCGATTGGGCGTGGGGCATGGCTACACCTTC
many,-,TRBV12-3/TRBV12-4,TRBJ2-1,CASSTIAVPFF,TGTGCCAGCAGTACAATAGCGGTCCCGTTCTTC
few,TRBD2,TRBV30,TRBJ2-3,CAWSVAASGRADTQYF,TGTGCCTGGAGTGTAGCGGCTAGCGGGAGGGCAGATACGCAGTATTTT
few,-,TRBV2,TRBJ1-4,CASSESDNNEKLFF,TGTGCCAGCAGTGAGTCAGATAATAATGAAAAACTGTTTTTT
few,-,TRBV18,TRBJ2-2,CASSPAGGTGELFF,TGTGCCAGCTCACCCGCCGGGGGCACCGGGGAGCTGTTTTTT
few,-,TRBV5-5,TRBJ1-1,CASSRASGSNTEAFF,TGTGCCAGCAGCCGGGCCTCGGGGTCCAACACTGAAGCTTTCTTT
many,-,TRBV11-1,TRBJ2-2,CASRVTGLRDINNTGELFF,TGTGCCAGCAGAGTTACTGGGCTACGGGACATCAATAACACCGGGGAGCTGTTTTTT
many,-,TRBV2,TRBJ2-7,CASSDAFVAGGGEQYF,TGTGCCAGCAGTGACGCTTTTGTGGCAGGAGGAGGGGAGCAGTACTTC
medium-sized,-,TRBV4-1,TRBJ2-1,CASSQGQALANEQFF,TGCGCCAGCAGCCAAGGGCAGGCACTAGCCAATGAGCAGTTCTTC
many,-,TRBV11-1,TRBJ2-3,CASSLAAASGTDTQYF,TGTGCCAGCAGCTTAGCCGCGGCTAGCGGCACAGATACGCAGTATTTT
-,TRBD2,TRBV5-4,TRBJ2-7,CASSSGLAGSYEQYF,TGTGCCAGCAGCTCGGGACTAGCGGGGTCCTACGAGCAGTACTTC